This TCR beta chain was found in a study of cytomegalovirus exposure and HLA in healthy donors (dated by TCRdb to between 2016 and 2019). The study in broad terms: According to a later analysis, the 120 validation repertoires were produced on the same platform as the roughly 600 repertoires of the first cohort. The aim of the study was to test whether cataloging public T cell receptors could identify signatures of past pathogen exposure. In addition to the first cohort of roughly 700 subjects, a separate validation cohort of approximately 130 different subjects was used. The study combined high-throughput TCR immunosequencing, statistical association of individual TCRs with disease status, and machine learning to predict cytomegalovirus infection status. The paper's findings and limits, for the study overall: Most TCR sequences were observed very rarely across donors, whereas some public TCRs were present in many individuals. In a later analysis, TCRs clustered in the first cohort were found to also tend to co-occur in the roughly 130 validation repertoires, with approximately 94% of cluster scores above 0. A later analysis lacked HLA typing for the validation cohort, so it scored co-occurrence in that cohort across all 130 or so repertoires. In vitro tests confirmed that a few of the cytomegalovirus-associated TCR beta chains recognize cytomegalovirus antigens. It was suggested by the authors that the approach could potentially be generalized to other disease states and immunological phenotypes. Cytomegalovirus status was reported to be diagnosed by the classifier with high specificity and sensitivity in both the original and validation cohorts. A total of fewer than 200 TCR beta chains were listed by the study as associated with cytomegalovirus.

V is clipped by 0 bases and J by 6 bases, and the sequence between their germline boundaries is 7 bases long. Per the germline V gene, SGHTS is the CDR1 and YDEGEE is the CDR2. The CDR3 starts with the cysteine, ends with the phenylalanine, and has 13 residues. Only CDR3 DNA remains: 39 bases, in frame from the first base. The library was produced with the immunoSEQ multiplex PCR assay. The authors processed their data as follows. A statistical classification framework was built to diagnose cytomegalovirus status from the catalog of TCR beta chain sequences. The table comes from immuneACCESS by way of TCRdb, which keeps in-frame sequences with V and J called. Part of the clones is missing from these tables; in studies checked, under half for an unresolved V gene and the rest for unknown reasons. The V and J calls and clone size are taken from that table; D and trimming were inferred from the DNA. The sample table contains more than 300,000 clones; only one count was recorded for 75% to 90% of them. The ten largest make up around 0.8% of the sample.

Separate from the approximately 730-subject first cohort, the validation cohort of around 130 subjects was the group to which the donors belonged. Remarks on this clone: What this receptor recognizes is not known. No base quality information exists; no much larger clone differs at one position.

The TCR comes from a woman younger than 30 in good health and CMV-seronegative. The chain uses TRBV5-8 and TRBJ2-4; matching of 5 bases hints at TRBD2 as the D gene. The material sequenced was PBMCs. The nucleotide sequence reads TGTGCCAGCAGCTTGGGGGGAGCAAACATTCAGTACTTC. This translates into CASSLGGANIQYF.